The clone carrying this T cell receptor (beta chain) was observed a few times. Its target is unknown. As part of library construction, unique molecular identifiers were attached to individual cDNA molecules. Each CDR3 protein is one row after TCRdb ran MiXCR on the 5' RACE reads. The table has approximately 28,000 distinct CDR3 sequences, 6% to 7.5% seen once. The V segment lost 1 base and the J segment 15 bases; nucleotides outside the gene matches: 10. The CDR3 is 14 amino acids. CDR1 and CDR2 from the germline V gene are SGHTA and FQGNSA. The sample comes from a study of early T cells in non-severe SARS-CoV-2 infection. Whole-study results and caveats: VDJdb matching favored anti-spike CD8 responses, missing private and CD4 specificities.

Sequences were derived from whole blood, sampled at baseline. The sequence was obtained from an adult who was a healthcare worker with PCR-confirmed SARS-CoV-2 infection or an uninfected control (not recorded which). This chain joins TRBV7-2 and TRBJ2-1; TRBD2 agrees at 9 bases. CDR3 amino acids: CASSLDVGGRAPFF. The DNA for the CDR3 is TGTGCCAGCAGCTTAGATGTAGGCGGGAGGGCACCGTTCTTC. The entire variable domain, with the rest obtained from reference TRBV7-2 and TRBJ2-1, is as follows: GAGVSQSPSNKVTEKGKDVELRCDPISGHTALYWYRQSLGQGLEFLIYFQGNSAPDKSGLPSDRFSAERTGGSVSTLTIQRTQQEDSAVYLCASSLDVGGRAPFFGPGTRLTVL.